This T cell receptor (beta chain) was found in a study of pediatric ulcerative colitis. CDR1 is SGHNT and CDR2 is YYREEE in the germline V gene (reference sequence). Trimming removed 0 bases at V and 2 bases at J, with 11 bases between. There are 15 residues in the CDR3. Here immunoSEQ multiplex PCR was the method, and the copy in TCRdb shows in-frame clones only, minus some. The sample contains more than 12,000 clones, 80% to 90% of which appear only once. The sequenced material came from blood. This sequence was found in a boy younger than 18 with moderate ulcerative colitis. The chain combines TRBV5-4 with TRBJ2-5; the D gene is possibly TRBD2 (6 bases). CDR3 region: CASSLGGTQQETQYF. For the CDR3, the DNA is TGTGCCAGCAGCTTGGGTGGGACTCAGCAAGAGACCCAGTACTTC.